The source of this T cell receptor (beta chain) is a study of early T cells in non-severe SARS-CoV-2 infection. This clonotype was recorded many times. TCRdb passed the 5' RACE reads through MiXCR, listing each CDR3 protein once. In the table there are fewer than 85,000 distinct CDR3 sequences, 16% of which are singletons. Germline V lookup: CDR1 DFQATT, CDR2 SNEGSKA (reference sequence). With 0 bases removed from V and 2 bases from J, the gap between germline ends came to 11 bases. The CDR3 contains 16 residues. This receptor was obtained from an adult who was a healthcare worker with PCR-confirmed SARS-CoV-2 infection or an uninfected control (not recorded which). The V and J genes are TRBV20-1 and TRBJ2-6; D is unclear. The sample taken for sequencing was whole blood. For the CDR3, the DNA is TGCAGTGCTAGAGATAGTCTGGGCCCTGGGGCCAACGTCCTGACTTTC. This codes for CSARDSLGPGANVLTF.